This TCR beta chain was recovered during a study of shared clonotypes between healthy human individuals. Findings and caveats of the study: Sequencing depth was a factor that was expected to affect clonotype sharing among donors. Generally, estimated richness proved larger in naive subsets than it did in memory subsets.

On this clone itself: Its antigen is currently unknown. This is likely an artifact of a read error, given a far larger clone one base away.

It was across several immunoSEQ plates that each subset's genomic DNA was evenly split. Sequencing used immunoSEQ multiplex PCR; TCRdb keeps in-frame clones, though not all of them. This sample has around 1.1 million clones, with around 82% found just once. Researchers partitioned CD4+ cells into CD45RA+ naive and CD45RA-negative memory subsets. The CDR3 sequence is 14 residues long. After removal of 4 bases from V and 3 bases from J, the junction contained 6 bases not matched to a gene. Germline CDR1 SGHDT, CDR2 YYEEEE. Sequences were obtained from memory CD4+ T cells from PBMCs. Subset denoted: CD45RA-negative fraction. This chain uses TRBV5-6 with TRBJ2-7; 8 nucleotides line up with TRBD2. The TCR comes from a man younger than 35 in good health. Some clones in this sample may be carry-over from other donors' samples. The CDR3 sequence: CASSPGGSGYEQYF. CDR3 nucleotides: TGTGCCAGCAGCCCGGGGGGGAGCGGCTACGAGCAGTACTTC.